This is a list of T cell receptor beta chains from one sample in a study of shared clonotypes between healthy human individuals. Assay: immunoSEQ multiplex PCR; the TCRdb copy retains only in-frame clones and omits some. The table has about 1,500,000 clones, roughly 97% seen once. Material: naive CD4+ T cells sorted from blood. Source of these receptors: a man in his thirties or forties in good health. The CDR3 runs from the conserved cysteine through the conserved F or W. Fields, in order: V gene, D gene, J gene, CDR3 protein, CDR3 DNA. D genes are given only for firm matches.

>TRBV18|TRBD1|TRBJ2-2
CASSPLHGTGYTGELFF
TGTGCCAGCTCACCACTTCATGGGACAGGGTACACCGGGGAGCTGTTTTTT
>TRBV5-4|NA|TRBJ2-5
CASSPTNQETQYF
TGTGCCAGCAGCCCGACAAACCAAGAGACCCAGTACTTC
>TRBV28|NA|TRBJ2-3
CASTVPLGADTQYF
TGTGCCAGCACCGTACCTCTGGGCGCAGATACGCAGTATTTT
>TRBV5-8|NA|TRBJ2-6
CASSFRISGANVLTF
TGTGCCAGCAGCTTCCGGATCTCTGGGGCCAACGTCCTGACTTTC
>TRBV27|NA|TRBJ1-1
CASSRTGLGTEAFF
TGTGCCAGCAGTAGAACAGGGTTGGGTACTGAAGCTTTCTTT
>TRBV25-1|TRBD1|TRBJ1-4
CASSRTTGVHEKLFF
TGTGCCAGCAGTAGAACGACAGGGGTACATGAAAAACTGTTTTTT
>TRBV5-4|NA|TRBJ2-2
CASSLAGVQGTGELFF
TGTGCCAGCAGCTTGGCCGGAGTACAAGGGACCGGGGAGCTGTTTTTT
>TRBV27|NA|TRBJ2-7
CASSQVPGRNYEQYF
TGTGCCAGCAGCCAGGTCCCGGGACGGAACTACGAGCAGTACTTC
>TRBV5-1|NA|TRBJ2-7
CASRRLAATITTYEQYF
TGCGCCAGCAGGAGGTTAGCGGCCACGATTACCACGTACGAGCAGTACTTC
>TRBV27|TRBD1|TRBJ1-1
CASSWDRAGNTEAFF
TGTGCCAGCAGCTGGGACAGGGCCGGGAACACTGAAGCTTTCTTT
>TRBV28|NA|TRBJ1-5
CASSVLSNQPQHF
TGTGCCAGCAGTGTACTGAGCAATCAGCCCCAGCATTTT
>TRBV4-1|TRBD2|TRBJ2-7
CASSQGSLALAGGYEQYF
TGCGCCAGCAGCCAAGGGTCATTGGCGCTAGCGGGAGGATACGAGCAGTACTTC
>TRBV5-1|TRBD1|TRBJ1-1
CASSLGGTGNTEAFF
TGCGCCAGCAGCTTGGGTGGGACAGGGAACACTGAAGCTTTCTTT
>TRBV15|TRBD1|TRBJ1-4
CATSRRDSLPGF
TGTGCCACCAGCAGACGGGACAGCCTACCGGGTTTT
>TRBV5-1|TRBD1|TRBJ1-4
CASSEQGVTNEKLFF
TGCGCCAGCAGCGAGCAGGGGGTCACTAATGAAAAACTGTTTTTT
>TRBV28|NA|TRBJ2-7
CASPRAAQASYEQYF
TGTGCCAGCCCGAGGGCGGCGCAGGCCTCCTACGAGCAGTACTTC
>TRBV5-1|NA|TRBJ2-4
CASSPGENIQYF
TGCGCCAGCAGCCCCGGAGAAAACATTCAGTACTTC